The 4 T cell receptor beta chains below come from one sample, sequenced in a study of control samples from healthy donors and cancer patients. TCRdb keeps only in-frame clones here, not all; method: immunoSEQ multiplex PCR. The sample has about 140,000 clones, 90% to 95% seen once. The sequencing sample was made of blood. The receptors were sampled from a man aged 35 to 55 in good health.

The chain links TRBV24-1 to TRBJ2-5; TRBD1 or TRBD2 may be the D gene (6 bases each). CDR1 is KGHDR, CDR2 SFDVKD, per germline. The CDR3 has 18 amino acids. Between the trimmed V and J ends, which lost 2 bases and 2 bases, there was a span of 20 bases. DNA of the CDR3: TGTGCCACCAGTGATTCCGAAGGGGGTGGGAGGAGACAAGAGACCCAGTACTTC. Translating it yields CATSDSEGGGRRQETQYF.

The J gene is TRBJ1-1, the V gene TRBV14, with 11 bases identical to TRBD1. The CDR3 is made up of 15 amino acids. The J segment lost 4 bases and the V segment lost 6 bases, leaving 7 bases of the junction unmatched. The germline gives CDR1 SGHDN, CDR2 FVKESK. CDR3 nucleotide sequence: TGTGCCAGCAGACCGACCGGGACAGGGGGCACTGAAGCTTTCTTT. Encoded protein: CASRPTGTGGTEAFF.

This clone appeared once. J is TRBJ1-2 and V is TRBV6-6; 7 nucleotides align to TRBD1. V trimming: 6 bases; J trimming: 2 bases; junction bases outside the gene matches: 6. The germline V gene encodes CDR1 MNHNY and CDR2 SVGAGI (reference sequence). This CDR3 is built from 14 residues. CDR3 sequence: CASRLDRVNYGYTF. In DNA form, the CDR3 reads TGTGCCAGCAGACTAGACAGGGTGAACTATGGCTACACCTTC.

Concerning this clone: The same CDR3 can be traced to other DNA sequences in this sample. The V and J genes are TRBV7-9 and TRBJ2-7; D not certain. The CDR3 has 11 amino acids. Looked up from germline, CDR1 is SEHNR and CDR2 is FQNEAQ (reference sequence). The ends were cut back, 5 bases at V and 1 base at J, with 3 bases in the middle. The chain's CDR3 is CASSLSYEQYF. CDR3 coding DNA: TGTGCCAGCAGCCTTTCCTACGAGCAGTACTTC.